This is a list of T cell receptor beta chains from one sample in a study of shared clonotypes between healthy human individuals. Here immunoSEQ multiplex PCR was the method, and the copy in TCRdb shows in-frame clones only, minus some. The sample lists roughly 2,300,000 clones; roughly 90% were seen once. Sequenced sample: naive CD4+ T cells from PBMCs. The receptors stem from a man aged 18 to 29 in good health. Some clones in this sample may be carry-over from other donors' samples. Both conserved end residues are part of each CDR3. A D gene is named only where the DNA matches it firmly. Clone size is stated in some rows and not others, as once, few, many or a class when expanded.

d_gene,abundance,v_gene,j_gene,CDR3nt,CDR3aa
TRBD2,NA,TRBV5-4,TRBJ2-1,TGTGCCAGCAGCTTTGGGACTAGTGCCCCCAATGAGCAGTTCTTC,CASSFGTSAPNEQFF
NA,NA,TRBV11-2,TRBJ2-7,TGTGCCAGCAGCCTATGGGACAACCTCTACGAGCAGTACTTC,CASSLWDNLYEQYF
TRBD1,NA,TRBV28,TRBJ1-4,TGTGCCTCATCCCCAGGGGGAGCAACTAATGAAAAACTGTTTTTT,CASSPGGATNEKLFF
NA,NA,TRBV29-1,TRBJ2-1,TGCAGCGTGGGGACACGCCTGAGCAATGAGCAGTTCTTC,CSVGTRLSNEQFF
NA,once,TRBV4-2,TRBJ2-5,TGTGCCAGCAGCCAAGGGCCAAGAGAGACCCAGTACTTC,CASSQGPRETQYF
NA,NA,TRBV28,TRBJ2-1,TGTGCCAGCAGTTTATTTCCCAGTCTCTCCTACAATGAGCAGTTCTTC,CASSLFPSLSYNEQFF
NA,NA,TRBV18,TRBJ2-2,TGTGCCAGCTCACCCCGGACGGATTTGGGCACCGGGGAGCTGTTTTTT,CASSPRTDLGTGELFF
TRBD1,NA,TRBV5-8,TRBJ2-2,TGTGCCAGCACCATTTGGACAGGGAACACCGGGGAGCTGTTTTTT,CASTIWTGNTGELFF
NA,NA,TRBV7-2,TRBJ2-2,TGTGCCAGCAGCTTTGAGCGTGTCACCGGGGAGCTGTTTTTT,CASSFERVTGELFF
NA,few,TRBV15,TRBJ1-5,TGTGCCACCGGCAGGATTGCTCAGCCCCAGCATTTT,CATGRIAQPQHF
NA,NA,TRBV5-1,TRBJ2-6,TGCGCCAGCAGCTTTGGCCCGGCGCTCTCTGGGGCCAACGTCCTGACTTTC,CASSFGPALSGANVLTF
NA,NA,TRBV5-5,TRBJ1-3,TGTGCCAGCAGCTTCACCAGGACAGCCGTCTCTGGAAACACCATATATTTT,CASSFTRTAVSGNTIYF
TRBD1,NA,TRBV10-3,TRBJ2-7,TGTGCCATCAGGATTTTTCAGGGGGCCGAGCAGTACTTC,CAIRIFQGAEQYF
TRBD2,NA,TRBV28,TRBJ2-5,TGTGCCAGCTCGGGCGGGGGAACTCAAGAGACCCAGTACTTC,CASSGGGTQETQYF
TRBD2,NA,TRBV6-4,TRBJ2-1,TGTGCCAGCAGTGACTCTTTGCGACTAGCGGTCTTCGGTGAGCAGTTCTTC,CASSDSLRLAVFGEQFF
TRBD1,NA,TRBV29-1,TRBJ2-5,TGCAGCGTTTTTACAGGGGTTGAGACCCAGTACTTC,CSVFTGVETQYF
NA,NA,TRBV18,TRBJ1-5,TGTGCCAGCTCACCGGGACAAGGTCCCAATCAGCCCCAGCATTTT,CASSPGQGPNQPQHF
NA,few,TRBV7-9,TRBJ1-1,TGTGCCAGCAGCCTTGGGACGGGGAACACTGAAGCTTTCTTT,CASSLGTGNTEAFF